This entry concerns a single T cell receptor (beta chain). Its specificity is unknown. TCRdb ran MiXCR on the reads and lists one entry per CDR3 protein. The table has roughly 200,000 distinct CDR3 sequences, about 17% seen once. This sample was taken from a study of T cell repertoires in cytomegalovirus infection. The wider study: CMV infection together with matching HLA type was indicated by public TCR beta signatures. Study results and limitations: Dominant in the ex vivo response were TCR beta clonotypes restricted by HLA-C and specific for CMV.

Trimming took off 4 bases at V and 3 bases at J, with 16 bases between the two ends. The CDR3 is 16 residues long. Germline CDR1 is SGHVS and CDR2 is FNYEAQ. The receptor was isolated from a human donor in good health (CMV status not recorded). Some clones in this sample may be carry-over from other donors' samples. The chain uses TRBV7-6 and TRBJ2-1, with TRBD2 as a possible D gene (7 bases). Sequenced sample: CD8+ T cells from PBMCs. CDR3 amino acids: CASSSAGAFLYNEQFF. CDR3 bases: TGTGCCAGCAGCTCCGCGGGGGCCTTTCTCTACAATGAGCAGTTCTTC.